These 21 T cell receptor beta chains were all obtained from the same sample, sequenced in a study of blood T cells in healthy people across ages. Alongside a J-beta primer mix, a sample-barcoded 5' primer served in a second PCR lasting about 6 to 12 cycles. TCRdb passed the 5' RACE reads through MiXCR, listing each CDR3 protein once. In the table there are roughly 1 million distinct CDR3 sequences, roughly a quarter of which are singletons. The data were also submitted as part of a second study, on T cells of mothers and their children.

Sequencing input: blood. The receptor set was obtained from a girl aged 2-10 years in good health.

This clonotype was seen only a few times. This chain links TRBV4-3 with TRBJ1-5, with D perhaps matching TRBD1 (5 bases). The V and J ends lost 0 bases and 8 bases respectively, with 14 bases between them. Per the germline V gene, CDR1 is LGHNA and CDR2 is YSLEER. CDR3 size: 15 residues. This CDR3 reads CASSQDRTPYEPQHF. Written as DNA, the CDR3 is TGCGCCAGCAGCCAAGATAGGACACCTTATGAGCCCCAGCATTTT.

In this sample, this clonotype turned up a few times. The chain uses TRBV15 and TRBJ2-5; D uncertain. The end of the DNA fits TRBJ2-7 better, so the J call may be wrong. The CDR3 covers 13 residues. The germline gives CDR1 LNHNV, CDR2 YYDKDF (reference sequence). CDR3 nucleotide sequence: TGTGCCACCAGCAGAGATGGGTCCTACGAGCAGTACTTC. The encoded protein is CATSRDGSYEQYF.

In its sample, this clonotype was seen a few times. This chain uses TRBV12-3 or TRBV12-4 with TRBJ2-2; a possible D gene is TRBD1 (6 bases). CDR3 length: 14 residues. V was shortened by 8 bases and J by 0 bases, with 10 bases between the two germline ends. CDR3 nucleotide sequence: TGTGCCAGCGGACAGAGAACGAACACCGGGGAGCTGTTTTTT. It yields the protein CASGQRTNTGELFF.

The table lists this clonotype with a few counts. DNA of the CDR3: TGTGCCAGTAGTCCGAGACAGGGGACGAGTCAGCCCCAGCATTTT. It encodes CASSPRQGTSQPQHF. This chain uses TRBV19 with TRBJ1-5, with 8 bases matching TRBD1. The CDR3 length is 15 residues. The J segment lost 6 bases and the V segment lost 5 bases, leaving 9 bases of the junction unmatched. Germline CDR1 reads LNHDA; CDR2 reads SQIVND (reference sequence).

Note on this clonotype: A read error may be the cause here, since a much bigger clone is one base away. This sequence joins TRBV2 and TRBJ1-4, with a weak D call TRBD1 (5 bases). Per the germline V gene, CDR1 is SNHLY and CDR2 is FYNNEI. This CDR3 comprises 18 residues. CDR3 in amino acids: CASSEGWSGDPTSEKLFF. DNA of the CDR3: TGTGCCAGCAGTGAGGGATGGTCGGGGGACCCAACTAGTGAAAAACTGTTTTTT. Variable domain in full (rest from reference TRBV2 and TRBJ1-4): EPEVTQTPSHQVTQMGQEVILRCVPISNHLYFYWYRQILGQKVEFLVSFYNNEISEKSEIFDDQFSVERPDGSNFTLKIRSTKLEDSAMYFCASSEGWSGDPTSEKLFFGSGTQLSVL.

This clonotype was counted at least ten times. The chain has TRBV29-1 and TRBJ2-5; D not certain. CDR3 length: 14 residues. The germline V gene encodes CDR1 SQVTM and CDR2 ANQGSEA. V was clipped by 7 bases and J by 5 bases, with 20 bases between them. Here the CDR3 reads CSASNYGDTETQYF. CDR3 sequence (DNA): TGCAGCGCCTCGAATTATGGCGACACTGAGACCCAGTACTTC.

This clonotype was counted at least ten times. The chain uses TRBV9 and TRBJ2-1, with D unclear. CDR3 length equals 12 residues. The germline V gene encodes CDR1 SGDLS and CDR2 YYNGEE. The V gene lost 0 bases and the J gene lost 5 bases, with 3 bases spanning the gap. The CDR3 DNA follows: TGTGCCAGCAGCGTAGACGACAATGAGCAGTTCTTC. Residues: CASSVDDNEQFF.

This clonotype was detected only a few times. The chain uses TRBV6-5 and TRBJ2-3; D is ambiguous. Per the germline V gene, CDR1 is MNHEY and CDR2 is SVGAGI. This CDR3 has 12 residues. V lost 5 bases, J lost 9 bases, and 12 bases lay in between. CDR3 nucleotide sequence: TGTGCCAGCAGTACCCCAAAGGGAACGCAGTATTTT. It encodes CASSTPKGTQYF.

This chain joins TRBV20-1 and TRBJ2-1; 10 bases fit TRBD2. V dropped 2 bases and J dropped 10; count of bases not matched to a gene: 8. Germline CDR1 DFQATT, CDR2 SNEGSKA (reference sequence). The CDR3 is made up of 14 amino acids. CDR3 residues: CSARKAGGLWEQFF. The DNA for the CDR3 is TGCAGTGCTAGAAAAGCGGGGGGGCTCTGGGAGCAGTTCTTC.

This chain joins TRBV7-2 and TRBJ1-4; a possible D gene is TRBD1 (5 bases). CDR3 length equals 14 residues. Germline lookup yields CDR1 SGHTA and CDR2 FQGNSA. The V end was cut by 5 bases, the J end by 8 bases, with 15 bases between. DNA of the CDR3: TGTGCCAGCAGCCTAGACAGCAGATCGGAAAAACTGTTTTTT. It specifies CASSLDSRSEKLFF.

The J gene is TRBJ2-7, the V gene TRBV7-9; D is undetermined. The ends were cut back, 5 bases at V and 3 bases at J, with 11 bases in the middle. Germline CDR1 reads SEHNR; CDR2 reads FQNEAQ (reference sequence). The CDR3 runs 13 residues. CDR3 bases: TGTGCCAGCAGCCCCGAGGCCTTCTACGAGCAGTACTTC. This sequence encodes CASSPEAFYEQYF.

V is TRBV29-1 and J is TRBJ1-1; no clear D gene. This CDR3 has 14 amino acids. In germline, CDR1 is SQVTM, CDR2 ANQGSEA. V lost 6 bases, J lost 2 bases, and 16 bases lay in between. CDR3 nucleotides: TGCAGCGTGTGGAAGAATATCCCCAACACTGAAGCTTTCTTT. Amino acids: CSVWKNIPNTEAFF.

This sequence joins TRBV10-3 and TRBJ1-3; TRBD1 is a possible D gene (5 bases). The V gene's germline CDR1 is ENHRY and CDR2 SYGVKD. Trimming cost V 8 bases and J 6 bases, with 20 bases left between them. The CDR3 sequence is 15 residues long. For the CDR3, the DNA is TGTGCCATCGAAATCCGGGACGGCGGGGCAAACACCATATATTTT. This codes for CAIEIRDGGANTIYF.

The chain joins TRBV6-5 to TRBJ2-2, with D perhaps assigned TRBD1 or TRBD2 (5 bases each). The CDR3 covers 15 residues. Germline V gene sequence: CDR1 MNHEY, CDR2 SVGAGI. V lost 2 bases, J lost 6 bases, and 13 bases lay in between. In nucleotides, the CDR3 is TGTGCCAGCAGTTACCGGGGACGGGACGCCGGGGAGCTGTTTTTT. Its translation: CASSYRGRDAGELFF.

The chain recombines TRBV9 with TRBJ2-5; D call uncertain. The CDR3 totals 14 residues. CDR1 and CDR2 from the germline V gene are SGDLS and YYNGEE. The V and J ends lost 1 base and 0 bases respectively, with 7 bases between them. Here the CDR3 DNA reads TGTGCCAGCAGCGTAACAGAGGACCAAGAGACCCAGTACTTC. As protein: CASSVTEDQETQYF.

Comments on this clonotype: The junction departs from the called germline gene at one end, perhaps through a read error. This chain connects TRBV11-2 to TRBJ2-5, with TRBD2 matching 8 bases. The CDR3 is 16 amino acids. Germline assignment: CDR1 SGHAT and CDR2 FQNNGV. The CDR3 bases are TGTGCCAGCAGCATGGCGGGGACTAGGTCCTGGAAGACCCAGCACTTC. Its translation: CASSMAGTRSWKTQHF.

This clonotype was seen more than once but under ten times. CDR3 loop: CSARFTEETQYF. CDR3 coding DNA: TGCAGTGCTAGATTCACGGAGGAGACCCAGTACTTC. J is TRBJ2-5 and V is TRBV20-1; no definite D call. Trimming removed 2 bases at V and 5 bases at J, with 9 bases between. This CDR3 is built from 12 residues. Germline V gene lookup returns CDR1 DFQATT and CDR2 SNEGSKA (reference sequence).

This clonotype was seen a handful of times. The chain combines TRBV7-2 with TRBJ2-3, with 8 nucleotides matching TRBD2. The CDR3 spans 15 residues. V dropped 2 bases and J dropped 5; count of bases not matched to a gene: 6. From germline, CDR1 is SGHTA and CDR2 FQGNSA. This chain's CDR3 is CASSLQAGGEDTQYF. CDR3 nucleotide sequence: TGTGCCAGCAGCTTACAGGCGGGGGGAGAAGATACGCAGTATTTT. The complete variable domain, with remaining parts taken from reference TRBV7-2 and TRBJ2-3, reads GAGVSQSPSNKVTEKGKDVELRCDPISGHTALYWYRQSLGQGLEFLIYFQGNSAPDKSGLPSDRFSAERTGGSVSTLTIQRTQQEDSAVYLCASSLQAGGEDTQYFGPGTRLTVL.

J is TRBJ2-5 and V is TRBV29-1, with D maybe TRBD2 (6 bases). The CDR3 is made up of 12 amino acids. From germline, CDR1 is SQVTM and CDR2 ANQGSEA. The germline V and J ends were trimmed by 7 bases and 5 bases, with 14 bases remaining between them. The chain's CDR3 is CSGGGIWETQYF. CDR3 nucleotide sequence: TGCAGCGGTGGAGGGATATGGGAGACCCAGTACTTC.

In its sample, this clonotype was seen a few times. The V gene is TRBV28, the J gene TRBJ2-3; D perhaps matches TRBD2 (5 bases). V lost 10 bases and J lost 1, with 12 bases in between. The CDR3 contains 13 residues. The germline V gene encodes CDR1 MDHEN and CDR2 SYDVKM. The CDR3 nucleotides read TGTGCCACAGCCGGGGTGGGCACAGATACGCAGTATTTT. It translates to CATAGVGTDTQYF. Supplemented by reference TRBV28 and TRBJ2-3, the full variable domain reads DVKVTQSSRYLVKRTGEKVFLECVQDMDHENMFWYRQDPGLGLRLIYFSYDVKMKEKGDIPEGYSVSREKKERFSLILESASTNQTSMYLCATAGVGTDTQYFGPGTRLTVL.

This clonotype was counted between two and nine times. Possible read error: a much larger clone is one base away. The chain uses TRBV27 and TRBJ2-4; no firm D call. The germline CDR1 and CDR2 sequences are MNHEY and SMNVEV (reference sequence). The CDR3 covers 13 residues. CDR3 bases: TGTGTCAGCAGTTTATCTTCAGGCCTCCTGGAGTACTTC. Encoded protein: CVSSLSSGLLEYF.